A selection of T cell receptor beta chains follows, all from one sample in a study of T cell responses to AZD1222 COVID-19 vaccine. Sequenced by immunoSEQ multiplex PCR; TCRdb stores in-frame clones only, minus some. The sample yields 150,000 to 200,000 clones, roughly nine tenths seen once. The sequences come from peripheral blood, collected on day 0 of AZD1222 vaccination. The source of these receptors is an adult in good health. The CDR3 runs from the conserved cysteine through the conserved F or W. The order of the fields is D gene, J gene, clone size, V gene, CDR3 DNA, CDR3 protein. The D gene is left open where the match is weak. Clone size appears in some rows only: once, few, many, or a class for an expanded clone.

D gene: NA
J gene: TRBJ2-7
clone size: NA
V gene: TRBV7-9
CDR3 DNA: TGTGCCAGCAGCTTAGGCGGGGAGATTAACGAGCAGTACTTC
CDR3 protein: CASSLGGEINEQYF

D gene: NA
J gene: TRBJ2-3
clone size: NA
V gene: TRBV28
CDR3 DNA: TGTGCCAGCAGTCCTATACATCAGGGGGATACGCAGTATTTT
CDR3 protein: CASSPIHQGDTQYF

D gene: NA
J gene: TRBJ2-7
clone size: NA
V gene: TRBV21-1
CDR3 DNA: NA
CDR3 protein: CASSKERRDLPFAGGTYEQYF

D gene: NA
J gene: TRBJ1-1
clone size: NA
V gene: TRBV3-1/TRBV3-2
CDR3 DNA: TGTGCCAGCAGCCAATTCATCAGGACTGAAGCTTTCTTT
CDR3 protein: CASSQFIRTEAFF

D gene: NA
J gene: TRBJ1-5
clone size: once
V gene: TRBV19
CDR3 DNA: TGTGCCAGTAGTATAGGCTCGGGGATTCAGCCCCAGCATTTT
CDR3 protein: CASSIGSGIQPQHF

D gene: NA
J gene: TRBJ1-1
clone size: NA
V gene: TRBV30
CDR3 DNA: TGTGCCTGGATCCAGGGGCTTAAGGCTGAAGCTTTCTTT
CDR3 protein: CAWIQGLKAEAFF

D gene: TRBD1
J gene: TRBJ1-3
clone size: once
V gene: TRBV28
CDR3 DNA: TGTGCCAGCAGACGTCAGGGGGTTCTTCCCCCTGGAAACACCATATATTTT
CDR3 protein: CASRRQGVLPPGNTIYF

D gene: TRBD1
J gene: TRBJ2-7
clone size: NA
V gene: TRBV20-1
CDR3 DNA: TGCAGTGCTAGTGGACAGGGGAACTCCTACGAGCAGTACTTC
CDR3 protein: CSASGQGNSYEQYF

D gene: NA
J gene: TRBJ1-1
clone size: NA
V gene: TRBV9
CDR3 DNA: TGTGCCAGCAGCGGTCCTGCGACGAAGAACACTGAAGCTTTCTTT
CDR3 protein: CASSGPATKNTEAFF

D gene: NA
J gene: TRBJ1-2
clone size: NA
V gene: TRBV6-5
CDR3 DNA: TGTGCCAGCAGTCCTACTGGACACTATGGCTACACCTTC
CDR3 protein: CASSPTGHYGYTF

D gene: NA
J gene: TRBJ2-5
clone size: NA
V gene: TRBV14
CDR3 DNA: TGTGCCAGCAGCCAAGTAAAGGGGGAGACCCAGTACTTC
CDR3 protein: CASSQVKGETQYF

D gene: NA
J gene: TRBJ1-1
clone size: few
V gene: TRBV5-1
CDR3 DNA: TGCGCCAGCACCCCCCTGGGTGGCAGGCAAACACCGAACACTGAAGCTTTCTTT
CDR3 protein: CASTPLGGRQTPNTEAFF

D gene: NA
J gene: TRBJ2-1
clone size: NA
V gene: TRBV6-5
CDR3 DNA: TGTGCCAGCAGTCGAGGACTCCTCAGAGAGCAGTTCTTC
CDR3 protein: CASSRGLLREQFF

D gene: TRBD1
J gene: TRBJ2-1
clone size: NA
V gene: TRBV19
CDR3 DNA: TGTGCCAGTAAAGCAGGGGGCTACAATGAGCAGTTCTTC
CDR3 protein: CASKAGGYNEQFF

D gene: NA
J gene: TRBJ1-6
clone size: NA
V gene: TRBV19
CDR3 DNA: TGTGCCAGTAGTGGTAGCTCCTATAATTCACCCCTCCACTTT
CDR3 protein: CASSGSSYNSPLHF

D gene: NA
J gene: TRBJ1-1
clone size: NA
V gene: TRBV11-2
CDR3 DNA: TGTGCCAGCAGCTTAGATATTATGAACACTGAAGCTTTCTTT
CDR3 protein: CASSLDIMNTEAFF

D gene: NA
J gene: TRBJ1-1
clone size: NA
V gene: TRBV5-1
CDR3 DNA: TGCGCCAGCAGCTGGGGGGCGGAGGCCACGACTGAAGCTTTCTTT
CDR3 protein: CASSWGAEATTEAFF

D gene: TRBD1
J gene: TRBJ2-2
clone size: NA
V gene: TRBV19
CDR3 DNA: TGTGCCAGTAGAATCAAGACAGGGGTAACCGGGGAGCTGTTTTTT
CDR3 protein: CASRIKTGVTGELFF

D gene: NA
J gene: TRBJ1-5
clone size: NA
V gene: TRBV20-1
CDR3 DNA: TGCAGTGCTAGTTTGGGAAGCAATCAGCCCCAGCATTTT
CDR3 protein: CSASLGSNQPQHF

D gene: NA
J gene: TRBJ2-1
clone size: few
V gene: TRBV18
CDR3 DNA: TGTGCCAGCTCGCCCCAGGGGAACGAGCAGTTCTTC
CDR3 protein: CASSPQGNEQFF

D gene: NA
J gene: TRBJ1-3
clone size: NA
V gene: TRBV30
CDR3 DNA: TGTGCCCGGGGGGACTCTGGAAACACCATATATTTT
CDR3 protein: CARGDSGNTIYF

D gene: NA
J gene: TRBJ1-4
clone size: few
V gene: TRBV2
CDR3 DNA: TGTGCCAGCAGTGGGGCCTTAGGGGGGACGCTTACTGAAAAACTGTTTTTT
CDR3 protein: CASSGALGGTLTEKLFF

D gene: NA
J gene: TRBJ1-2
clone size: once
V gene: TRBV19
CDR3 DNA: TGTGCCAGTAGTATCGCTGGGTATGGCTACACCTTC
CDR3 protein: CASSIAGYGYTF

D gene: TRBD1
J gene: TRBJ1-2
clone size: NA
V gene: TRBV9
CDR3 DNA: TGTGCCAGCAGCGCCAGACGGGGGACAGGGATGATTGATGGCTACACCTTC
CDR3 protein: CASSARRGTGMIDGYTF

D gene: TRBD2
J gene: TRBJ2-5
clone size: NA
V gene: TRBV27
CDR3 DNA: TGTGCCAGCAGTTCCCTAGCGGGGATTCGCTGGGGAGAGACCCAGTACTTC
CDR3 protein: CASSSLAGIRWGETQYF

D gene: TRBD2
J gene: TRBJ2-7
clone size: NA
V gene: TRBV30
CDR3 DNA: TGTGCCTGGAGGTCCCCTGGGTTAGCGGGAGACTACGAGCAGTACTTC
CDR3 protein: CAWRSPGLAGDYEQYF

D gene: NA
J gene: TRBJ2-1
clone size: NA
V gene: TRBV6-2/TRBV6-3
CDR3 DNA: TGTGCCAGCAGTTCCTCTGGCGGGTCCTACAATGAGCAGTTCTTC
CDR3 protein: CASSSSGGSYNEQFF

D gene: NA
J gene: TRBJ1-4
clone size: NA
V gene: TRBV3-1/TRBV3-2
CDR3 DNA: TGTGCCAGCAGCCCAGAAAGGAGGGAGGCTAATGAAAAACTGTTTTTT
CDR3 protein: CASSPERREANEKLFF

D gene: NA
J gene: TRBJ2-6
clone size: NA
V gene: TRBV2
CDR3 DNA: TGTGCCAGCAACAGCGCTGGGGCCAACGTCCTGACTTTC
CDR3 protein: CASNSAGANVLTF

D gene: TRBD2
J gene: TRBJ2-5
clone size: NA
V gene: TRBV3-1/TRBV3-2
CDR3 DNA: TGTGCCAGCAGCCCCGGACTCGCGGGGGGGGGCGGGACCCAGTACTTC
CDR3 protein: CASSPGLAGGGGTQYF

D gene: NA
J gene: TRBJ1-2
clone size: NA
V gene: TRBV7-2
CDR3 DNA: TGTGCCAGCAGTCCAGACCAAAACTATGGCTACACCTTC
CDR3 protein: CASSPDQNYGYTF

D gene: NA
J gene: TRBJ1-2
clone size: few
V gene: TRBV15
CDR3 DNA: TGTGCCACCAGCAGAGACCAGCGGTATGGCTACACCTTC
CDR3 protein: CATSRDQRYGYTF

D gene: NA
J gene: TRBJ2-3
clone size: NA
V gene: TRBV11-2
CDR3 DNA: TGTGCCAGCAGCTTAGATCCGGGCTCTAAAGATACGCAGTATTTT
CDR3 protein: CASSLDPGSKDTQYF

D gene: TRBD2
J gene: TRBJ2-3
clone size: NA
V gene: TRBV29-1
CDR3 DNA: TGCAGCGTCGCAACTAGCGGGACCACAGATACGCAGTATTTT
CDR3 protein: CSVATSGTTDTQYF

D gene: NA
J gene: TRBJ2-7
clone size: NA
V gene: TRBV29-1
CDR3 DNA: TGCAGCGTCGGGGAGGCGAGCTCCTACGAGCAGTACTTC
CDR3 protein: CSVGEASSYEQYF

D gene: NA
J gene: TRBJ1-5
clone size: NA
V gene: TRBV6-5
CDR3 DNA: TGTGCCAGCAGGGGGGCAGGGAGAGGCAATCAGCCCCAGCATTTT
CDR3 protein: CASRGAGRGNQPQHF

D gene: TRBD1
J gene: TRBJ1-2
clone size: NA
V gene: TRBV6-5
CDR3 DNA: TGTGCCAGCAGCGACAGGGATTACTATGGCTACACCTTC
CDR3 protein: CASSDRDYYGYTF

D gene: NA
J gene: TRBJ2-7
clone size: few
V gene: TRBV11-2
CDR3 DNA: TGTGCCAGCAGCTTAAGCGGCGACGAGCAGTACTTC
CDR3 protein: CASSLSGDEQYF

D gene: NA
J gene: TRBJ1-1
clone size: once
V gene: TRBV9
CDR3 DNA: TGTGCCAGCAGCGTTACACCCCGGGACGGCTTGAACACTGAAGCTTTCTTT
CDR3 protein: CASSVTPRDGLNTEAFF

D gene: TRBD1
J gene: TRBJ2-7
clone size: NA
V gene: TRBV28
CDR3 DNA: TGTGCCTCTACCGGGACAGGGGGCAAAGCATACGAGCAGTACTTC
CDR3 protein: CASTGTGGKAYEQYF

D gene: NA
J gene: TRBJ1-4
clone size: NA
V gene: TRBV4-2
CDR3 DNA: TGTGCCAGCAGCCAAGAAAGCGGGGGTAAAGTTGAAAAACTGTTTTTT
CDR3 protein: CASSQESGGKVEKLFF

D gene: NA
J gene: TRBJ1-2
clone size: NA
V gene: TRBV12-3/TRBV12-4
CDR3 DNA: TGTGCCAGCAGTTTCAGTAACTATGGCTACACCTTC
CDR3 protein: CASSFSNYGYTF

D gene: NA
J gene: TRBJ2-7
clone size: NA
V gene: TRBV11-2
CDR3 DNA: TGTGCCAGCACAACAGGCCCTTACTCCTACGAGCAGTACTTC
CDR3 protein: CASTTGPYSYEQYF

D gene: TRBD2
J gene: TRBJ2-7
clone size: NA
V gene: TRBV5-4
CDR3 DNA: TGTGCCAGCAGCTCAGGACTAGCGGGAGGTACCTACGAGCAGTACTTC
CDR3 protein: CASSSGLAGGTYEQYF

D gene: NA
J gene: TRBJ2-7
clone size: NA
V gene: TRBV6-5
CDR3 DNA: TGTGCCAGCAGTTACTCGAACAGGGATCCTTACGAGCAGTACTTC
CDR3 protein: CASSYSNRDPYEQYF

D gene: TRBD2
J gene: TRBJ2-3
clone size: NA
V gene: TRBV14
CDR3 DNA: TGTGCCAGCAGCCCCTCAAGGACTAGCAGTACGCAGTATTTT
CDR3 protein: CASSPSRTSSTQYF

D gene: TRBD2
J gene: TRBJ2-7
clone size: NA
V gene: TRBV3-1/TRBV3-2
CDR3 DNA: TGTGCCAGCAGCCAAGAATGGGAAGCGGGAGGGACCTACGAGCAGTACTTC
CDR3 protein: CASSQEWEAGGTYEQYF

D gene: TRBD1
J gene: TRBJ1-2
clone size: NA
V gene: TRBV27
CDR3 DNA: TGTGCCAGCAGGACCGGGACAGGGAGCTACACCTTC
CDR3 protein: CASRTGTGSYTF

D gene: NA
J gene: TRBJ1-1
clone size: NA
V gene: TRBV5-1
CDR3 DNA: TGCGCCAGCAGCTTAGAGGGGATGAACAGTGAAGCTTTCTTT
CDR3 protein: CASSLEGMNSEAFF

D gene: TRBD1
J gene: TRBJ2-2
clone size: NA
V gene: TRBV6-4
CDR3 DNA: TGTGCCAGCAGTGACTCGTGGACAGGGTTCACCGGGGAGCTGTTTTTT
CDR3 protein: CASSDSWTGFTGELFF

D gene: TRBD1
J gene: TRBJ1-4
clone size: NA
V gene: TRBV7-2
CDR3 DNA: TGTGCCAGCAGCCCAGACAGGGCGCCTATCAGTGAAAAACTGTTTTTT
CDR3 protein: CASSPDRAPISEKLFF

D gene: TRBD1
J gene: TRBJ1-1
clone size: NA
V gene: TRBV3-1/TRBV3-2
CDR3 DNA: TGTGCCAGCAGCCAACCGGACAGGGGGGGCACTGAAGCTTTCTTT
CDR3 protein: CASSQPDRGGTEAFF

D gene: NA
J gene: TRBJ1-6
clone size: NA
V gene: TRBV6-5
CDR3 DNA: TGTGCCAGCAGTTACGAAAATTCACCCCTCCACTTT
CDR3 protein: CASSYENSPLHF

D gene: TRBD2
J gene: TRBJ2-7
clone size: NA
V gene: TRBV2
CDR3 DNA: TGTGCCAGCATGCTGCTAGCGGGAGTCTCCTACGAGCAGTACTTC
CDR3 protein: CASMLLAGVSYEQYF

D gene: NA
J gene: TRBJ2-7
clone size: NA
V gene: TRBV27
CDR3 DNA: TGTGCCAGCAGTTTATCTCAGGGCTCCTACGAGCAGTACTTC
CDR3 protein: CASSLSQGSYEQYF

D gene: NA
J gene: TRBJ1-2
clone size: NA
V gene: TRBV9
CDR3 DNA: TGTGCCAGCAGCCCAATGGACGGACGCTACACCTTC
CDR3 protein: CASSPMDGRYTF

D gene: NA
J gene: TRBJ2-2
clone size: NA
V gene: TRBV19
CDR3 DNA: TGTGCCAGTAGTATAGTCGGGGGCACCGGGGAGCTGTTTTTT
CDR3 protein: CASSIVGGTGELFF

D gene: NA
J gene: TRBJ1-1
clone size: NA
V gene: TRBV5-1
CDR3 DNA: TGCGCCAGCAGGTCACAGGGATTCCCCACTGAAGCTTTCTTT
CDR3 protein: CASRSQGFPTEAFF

D gene: TRBD1
J gene: TRBJ2-7
clone size: NA
V gene: TRBV12-3/TRBV12-4
CDR3 DNA: TGTGCCAGCAGTCCGGGACAGCCCTACGAGCAGTACTTC
CDR3 protein: CASSPGQPYEQYF